This T cell receptor (beta chain) comes out of a study of post-analysis software for immune sequencing data. About the study: Several disease courses (relapsing-remitting, secondary progressive and progressive-relapsing) of multiple sclerosis were included.

This clonotype was detected only once. Its specificity is unknown. Trimming removed 5 bases from V and 0 bases from J, with 20 bases in between. The length of the CDR3 is 18 residues. The germline gives CDR1 LNHDA, CDR2 SQIVND (reference sequence). Study results and caveats: Analysis by F measure revealed that same-batch samples clustered strongly together. Included in a set of about five TRBV segments more frequent in patients than controls were TRBV5-6, TRBV5-1 and TRBV20-1. When compared against controls, multiple sclerosis patients showed significantly lower normalized Chao1 diversity.

Built from TCR beta cDNA, the libraries had unique molecular identifiers in them. Input of roughly 0.95 to 10 million T cells yielded 400,000 to 550,000 cDNA molecules. TCRdb reanalysed the PCR reads using MiXCR and keeps one entry per CDR3 protein. The repertoire has roughly 670,000 distinct CDR3 sequences, 55% to 70% of them found once; the top ten carry around 11%. The receptor comes from a girl aged 2-15 years with multiple sclerosis. Specimen: blood. The rearrangement links TRBV19 to TRBJ2-1; D assignment may be TRBD1 or TRBD2 (5 bases each). The CDR3 coding sequence is TGTGCCAGTAGTGTCGGGGTTGGACGACAGAGCTCCTACAATGAGCAGTTCTTC. Its translation is CASSVGVGRQSSYNEQFF.